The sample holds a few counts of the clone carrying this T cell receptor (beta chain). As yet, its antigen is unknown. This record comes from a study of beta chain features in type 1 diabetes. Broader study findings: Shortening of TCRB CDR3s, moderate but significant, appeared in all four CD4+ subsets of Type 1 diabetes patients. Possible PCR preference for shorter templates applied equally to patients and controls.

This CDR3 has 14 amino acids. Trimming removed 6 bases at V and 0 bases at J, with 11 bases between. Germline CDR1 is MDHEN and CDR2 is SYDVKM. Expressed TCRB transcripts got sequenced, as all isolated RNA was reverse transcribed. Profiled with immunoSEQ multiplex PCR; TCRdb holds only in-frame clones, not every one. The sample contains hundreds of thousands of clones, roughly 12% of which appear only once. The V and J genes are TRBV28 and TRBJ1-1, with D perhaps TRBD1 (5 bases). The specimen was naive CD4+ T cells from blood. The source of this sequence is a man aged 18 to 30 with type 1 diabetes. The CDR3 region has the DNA TGTGCCAGCAGCTGGGGGACGGTGAACACTGAAGCTTTCTTT. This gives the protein CASSWGTVNTEAFF.